These T cell receptor beta chains were read from a single sample in a study of blood T cell repertoires in COVID-19. Sequencing was performed with immunoSEQ multiplex PCR; in TCRdb, only in-frame clones are kept and a portion is missing. The sample lists approximately 92,000 clones; about 80% were seen once. The specimen was peripheral blood. These receptors all come from a man in his fifties or sixties with acute or convalescent COVID-19. Both conserved end residues are part of each CDR3. The D gene is left open where the match is weak. Clone size is given for some rows only: seen once, a few or many times, or a class if the clone is expanded.

v_call	d_call	clone_size	j_call	cdr3_nt	cdr3_aa
TRBV6-4	TRBD1	once	TRBJ2-2	TGTGCCAGCAGTAGCCAGGGGGCCGGCACCGGGGAGCTGTTTTTT	CASSSQGAGTGELFF
TRBV5-5	-	-	TRBJ1-6	TGTGCCAGCAGCTCCAGGCAAGGGAGGTCACCCCTCCACTTT	CASSSRQGRSPLHF
TRBV6-5	TRBD1	-	TRBJ1-5	TGTGCCAGCAGTATCCAGGGGGATCAGCCCCAGCATTTT	CASSIQGDQPQHF
TRBV21-1	-	-	TRBJ2-7	TGTGCCAGCAGCAAGTGGGGCAGTAGTAGGGAGGACGAGCAGTACTTC	CASSKWGSSREDEQYF
TRBV12-5	-	-	TRBJ2-7	TGTGCTAGTGGCCGCGGGTCAAGTTACTACGAGCAGTACTTC	CASGRGSSYYEQYF
TRBV4-3	TRBD2	-	TRBJ2-1	TGCGCCAGCAGCCAAGATGTGGGGACTAGCGGGATTGAGCAGTTCTTC	CASSQDVGTSGIEQFF
TRBV4-3	-	-	TRBJ1-1	TGCGCCAGCAGCCAAGAACAGGGACCGAAGAACACTGAAGCTTTCTTT	CASSQEQGPKNTEAFF
TRBV5-4	-	-	TRBJ1-6	TGTGCCAGCAGCCCCTATCGAGAGGAGAATTCACCCCTCCACTTT	CASSPYREENSPLHF
TRBV19	-	-	TRBJ1-5	TGTGCCAGTAGTACCCGGGCAGGGCCGGGTCAGCCCCAGCATTTT	CASSTRAGPGQPQHF
TRBV7-2	-	once	TRBJ1-2	TGTGCCAGCAGCCCAGGGGCAGGGTATGGCTACACCTTC	CASSPGAGYGYTF
TRBV27	-	-	TRBJ2-2	TGTGCCAGCAGTTTTGGGGGCAGGCCGGGCGGGGAGCTGTTTTTT	CASSFGGRPGGELFF
TRBV5-8	-	-	TRBJ2-6	TGTGCCAGCAGCTCCTACGGGGGCTCTGGGGCCAACGTCCTGACTTTC	CASSSYGGSGANVLTF
TRBV30	-	-	TRBJ1-5	TGTGCCTGGAGTGGGGACTCGAGCTATAGCAATCAGCCCCAGCATTTT	CAWSGDSSYSNQPQHF
TRBV11-2	-	-	TRBJ1-6	TGTGCCAGCAGCCCAACGGGAAGCCGTGATTCACCCCTCCACTTT	CASSPTGSRDSPLHF
TRBV5-1	-	-	TRBJ1-5	TGCGCCAGCAGACTAGGAGAGGGCAATCAGCCCCAGCATTTT	CASRLGEGNQPQHF
TRBV6-5	-	-	TRBJ1-1	TGTGCCAGCAGTCGGGGACAGAACACTGAAGCTTTCTTT	CASSRGQNTEAFF
TRBV10-1	-	-	TRBJ2-1	TGCGCCAGCAGTGACTGGAGCTCCTACAATGAGCAGTTCTTC	CASSDWSSYNEQFF
TRBV19	-	few	TRBJ1-4	TGTGCCAGTAGTATCCCTGGGGGGGAAAAACTGTTTTTT	CASSIPGGEKLFF